Listed below are T cell receptor beta chains from one sample, sequenced in a study of cytomegalovirus exposure and HLA in healthy donors. Profiling relied on immunoSEQ multiplex PCR, and the TCRdb table lists in-frame clones only, not all of them. The sample has more than 50,000 clones; the top ten hold roughly an eighth. Sequenced sample: PBMCs. These receptor sequences come from a young man in good health and CMV-seropositive. Both conserved end residues are part of each CDR3. D genes are given only for firm matches. Rows give clone size only sometimes, using once, few, many, or a class for an expanded clone.

d_call j_call clone_size v_call cdr3_nt cdr3_aa
TRBD1 TRBJ1-3 NA TRBV19 TGTGCCAGTACCCACGGGACAGGGAAACGAGAAGTATATTTT CASTHGTGKREVYF
NA TRBJ2-7 NA TRBV21-1 TGTGCCAGCAGCGCAGGACAGGGAACCTACGAGCAGTACTTC CASSAGQGTYEQYF
TRBD1 TRBJ1-1 NA TRBV7-6 TGTGCCAGCAGCTTAGCTATATGGGGACAGGGGGCTTGGACTGAAGCTTTCTTT CASSLAIWGQGAWTEAFF
TRBD1 TRBJ2-1 NA TRBV5-4 TGTGCCAGCAGACCCGGGACAGGGGATTACAATGAGCAGTTCTTC CASRPGTGDYNEQFF
TRBD1 TRBJ1-2 NA TRBV7-9 TGTGCCAGCAGCTTAGTGGTGACAGGGAAGGATGGCTACACCTTC CASSLVVTGKDGYTF
TRBD1 TRBJ1-2 NA TRBV19 TGTGCCAGTAGTATGGGTAGGGGGCGAATTGGCTACACCTTC CASSMGRGRIGYTF
TRBD2 TRBJ2-7 NA TRBV4-2 TGTGCCAGCAGCCGGGAGGTCGGCGGGAGGACCGCCTACGAGCAGTACTTC CASSREVGGRTAYEQYF
NA TRBJ1-5 NA TRBV29-1 TGCAGCGTTGTTGGGGGCCATCTCTCTTATCAGCCCCAGCATTTT CSVVGGHLSYQPQHF
TRBD2 TRBJ2-7 NA TRBV25-1 TGTGCCAGCAGTGAATGGGGTCTAGCGGGCTACGAGCAGTACTTC CASSEWGLAGYEQYF
TRBD1 TRBJ1-5 NA TRBV4-1 TGCGCCAGCAGCCTTGGGACAGTAGGGAGCAATCAGCCCCAGCATTTT CASSLGTVGSNQPQHF
NA TRBJ2-3 NA TRBV30 TGTGCCTGGAGTGGCCGACTGATTCAGCCAGATACGCAGTATTTT CAWSGRLIQPDTQYF
TRBD2 TRBJ2-7 NA TRBV27 TGTGCCAGCAGAAACATAGCGGGAGGACCGGAGCAGTACTTC CASRNIAGGPEQYF
NA TRBJ1-2 NA TRBV7-9 TGTGCCAGCAGCTTAACCTCCTTCCGACAGGATGGCTACACCTTC CASSLTSFRQDGYTF
TRBD2 TRBJ2-1 NA TRBV9 TGTGCCAGCAGCGTAGCTACACTAGCGGGGTCCTACAATGAGCAGTTCTTC CASSVATLAGSYNEQFF
NA TRBJ1-1 NA TRBV6-6 TGTGCCAGCAGTTATCGAGTGAAATCTGAAGCTTTCTTT CASSYRVKSEAFF
TRBD1 TRBJ1-5 NA TRBV6-6 TGTGCCAGCAGAGGACAGGGGGATTCGTCCCAGCATTTT CASRGQGDSSQHF
TRBD2 TRBJ2-3 NA TRBV10-1 TGCGCCAGCAGTACTCCCGGGGGGACAGATACGCAGTATTTT CASSTPGGTDTQYF
NA TRBJ1-5 NA TRBV6-6 TGTGCCAGCAGTTACCAGACAGATCAGCCCCAGCATTTT CASSYQTDQPQHF
NA TRBJ1-5 NA TRBV10-3 TGTGCCATCAGTGACGGGGATCAGCCCCAGCATTTT CAISDGDQPQHF
NA TRBJ2-3 NA TRBV28 TGTGCCAGCAGAGGACAGGGAGGGACAGATACGCAGTATTTT CASRGQGGTDTQYF
NA TRBJ2-3 medium-sized TRBV7-9 TGTGCCAGCAGCTTAGGGGTGACAAGCACAGATACGCAGTATTTT CASSLGVTSTDTQYF
NA TRBJ2-3 NA TRBV27 TGTGTCAGCAGTTCTGTCGCGGCTAGCACAGATACGCAGTATTTT CVSSSVAASTDTQYF
NA TRBJ2-6 NA TRBV30 TGTGCCTGGAGGCATGGCAGGGTTGGTCCTGGGGCCAACGTCCTGACTTTC CAWRHGRVGPGANVLTF
NA TRBJ1-2 NA TRBV30 TGTGCCTGGAGTGTCCTAAATCGGGGGAACTATGGCTACACCTTC CAWSVLNRGNYGYTF
TRBD1 TRBJ1-1 NA TRBV10-3 TGTGCCATCACCGACAGGGTCGGGAACACTGAAGCTTTCTTT CAITDRVGNTEAFF
NA TRBJ1-5 NA TRBV27 TGTGCCAGCAGCTCCACCGGCGGGCAGCCCCAGCATTTT CASSSTGGQPQHF
TRBD1 TRBJ2-1 NA TRBV4-2 TGTGCCAGCGGAACAGGGGGAATGTCATACAATGAGCAGTTCTTC CASGTGGMSYNEQFF
TRBD2 TRBJ2-2 NA TRBV5-1 TGCGCCAGCAGCACTAGCGGGAGGAACACCGGGGAGCTGTTTTTT CASSTSGRNTGELFF
TRBD2 TRBJ2-5 NA TRBV5-4 TGTGCCAGTACGACTAGGTACGGACTAGCGGGAGAGACCCAGTACTTC CASTTRYGLAGETQYF
TRBD1 TRBJ2-2 NA TRBV5-8 TGTGCCAGCAGCTTGAGAGAGACAGGGCACGTAGGGGAGCTGTTTTTT CASSLRETGHVGELFF
TRBD2 TRBJ2-3 NA TRBV7-9 TGTGCCAGCAGCTTATTAGGGACTAGCGGAACAGATACGCAGTATTTT CASSLLGTSGTDTQYF
NA TRBJ2-7 NA TRBV25-1 TGTGCCAGCAGTTCTGGACTGTACGAGCAGTACTTC CASSSGLYEQYF
TRBD2 TRBJ2-1 NA TRBV9 TGTGCCAGCAGCGGGGAGGGGAATGAGCAGTTCTTC CASSGEGNEQFF
NA TRBJ1-2 NA TRBV27 TGTGCCAGCAGATATGGGACTGTGGGCTTTAACTATGGCTACACCTTC CASRYGTVGFNYGYTF
NA TRBJ1-1 NA TRBV5-1 TGCGCCAGCAGCTTAGGGGGGAACACTGAAGCTTTCTTT CASSLGGNTEAFF
NA TRBJ2-7 NA TRBV7-3 TGTGCCAGCAGCTTAGGAGGCGGGAAAACCTACGAGCAGTACTTC CASSLGGGKTYEQYF
NA TRBJ2-2 NA TRBV27 TGTGCCAGCAGTCCTTTTTTTTCACCCACGAGCACCGGGGAGCTGTTTTTT CASSPFFSPTSTGELFF
TRBD1 TRBJ1-2 NA TRBV28 TGTGCCAGCGCGTTTCAGGGGGTCGGCTACACCTTC CASAFQGVGYTF
NA TRBJ1-5 NA TRBV28 TGTGCCAGCAGTTTACAGGGCGGCCGCAATCAGCCCCAGCATTTT CASSLQGGRNQPQHF
TRBD1 TRBJ1-5 NA TRBV28 TGTGCCAGCAGCACCAGCATAGGGGACAGCTATCAGCCCCAGCATTTT CASSTSIGDSYQPQHF
TRBD1 TRBJ1-6 NA TRBV28 TGTGCCAGCAGTCCTACCGGGACAGGGCATAATTCACCCCTCCACTTT CASSPTGTGHNSPLHF
TRBD1 TRBJ2-7 NA TRBV7-2 TGTGCCAGCAGCTTATTTTTTGGACAGGGAGGCTACGAGCAGTACTTC CASSLFFGQGGYEQYF
TRBD1 TRBJ2-4 NA TRBV10-1 TGCGCCAGCAGTGAGTCGATCGTGGGACAGGGCAAAAACATTCAGTACTTC CASSESIVGQGKNIQYF
NA TRBJ2-2 NA TRBV2 TGTGCCAGCACCTTAGACTATCTGACCGGGGAGCTGTTTTTT CASTLDYLTGELFF
NA TRBJ2-7 NA TRBV5-1 TGCGCCAGCACTCAAGAGACTAGTGATTACGAGCAGTACTTC CASTQETSDYEQYF
NA TRBJ1-1 NA TRBV19 TGTGCCAGTAGTACCACAGGGAACACTGAAGCTTTCTTT CASSTTGNTEAFF
TRBD1 TRBJ1-2 NA TRBV5-1 TGCGCCAGCAAAGCGGGACAGGCTAACTATGGCTACACCTTC CASKAGQANYGYTF
NA TRBJ1-2 NA TRBV7-2 TGTGCCAGCAGCCCCGCCCGGGGGTCCTATGGCTACACCTTC CASSPARGSYGYTF
NA TRBJ2-7 NA TRBV30 TGTGCCTGGAGTGTACCCCCCCCCAGAGAGCAGTACTTC CAWSVPPPREQYF
TRBD2 TRBJ2-7 NA TRBV6-1 TGTGCCAGCCGTGAGCTAGCGGGACCATCCTACGAGCAGTACTTC CASRELAGPSYEQYF
NA TRBJ1-1 NA TRBV2 TGTGCCAGCAAAAACACCCAGAACACTGAAGCTTTCTTT CASKNTQNTEAFF
NA TRBJ1-6 NA TRBV30 TGTGCCTGGAACACGGGGGAGGGATCACCCCTCCACTTT CAWNTGEGSPLHF
NA TRBJ1-5 NA TRBV7-6 TGTGCCAGCAGCTTATATGGGGGCAAGCCCCAGCATTTT CASSLYGGKPQHF
NA TRBJ1-1 NA TRBV16 TGTGCCAGCAGCCCCCGGGCGACAGGAACTGAAGCTTTCTTT CASSPRATGTEAFF
TRBD1 TRBJ2-5 NA TRBV5-1 TGCGCCAGCAGCTCAGCACAGGGGACCGTCGGCGAGACCCAGTACTTC CASSSAQGTVGETQYF
NA TRBJ2-3 NA TRBV9 TGTGCCAGCAGCGTAGGGCCAGGTTACACAGATACGCAGTATTTT CASSVGPGYTDTQYF
NA TRBJ2-2 NA TRBV7-2 TGTGCCAGCACCCCCGTGGGCCCGAACACCGGGGAGCTGTTTTTT CASTPVGPNTGELFF